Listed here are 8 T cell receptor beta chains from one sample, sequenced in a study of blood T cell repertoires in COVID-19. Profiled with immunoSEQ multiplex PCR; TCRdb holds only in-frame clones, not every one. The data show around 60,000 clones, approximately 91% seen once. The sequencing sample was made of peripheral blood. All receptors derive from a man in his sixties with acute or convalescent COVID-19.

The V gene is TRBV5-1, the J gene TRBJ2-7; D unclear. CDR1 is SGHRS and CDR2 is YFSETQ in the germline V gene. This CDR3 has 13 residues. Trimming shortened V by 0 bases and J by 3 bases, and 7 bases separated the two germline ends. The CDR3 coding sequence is TGCGCCAGCAGCTTGGGGCGGAACTACGAGCAGTACTTC. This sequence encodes CASSLGRNYEQYF.

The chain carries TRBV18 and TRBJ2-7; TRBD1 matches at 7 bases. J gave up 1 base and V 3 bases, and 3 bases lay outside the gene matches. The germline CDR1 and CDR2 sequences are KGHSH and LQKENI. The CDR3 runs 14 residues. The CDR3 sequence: CASSPLTGSYEQYF. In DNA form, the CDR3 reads TGTGCCAGCTCACCCTTGACAGGGTCCTACGAGCAGTACTTC.

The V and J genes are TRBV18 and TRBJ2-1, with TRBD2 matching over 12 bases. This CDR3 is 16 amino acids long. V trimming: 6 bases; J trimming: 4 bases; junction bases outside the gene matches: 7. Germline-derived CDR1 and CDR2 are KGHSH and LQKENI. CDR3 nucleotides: TGTGCCAGCTCGCCGACTAGCGGGAGAGCATACAATGAGCAGTTCTTC. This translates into CASSPTSGRAYNEQFF.

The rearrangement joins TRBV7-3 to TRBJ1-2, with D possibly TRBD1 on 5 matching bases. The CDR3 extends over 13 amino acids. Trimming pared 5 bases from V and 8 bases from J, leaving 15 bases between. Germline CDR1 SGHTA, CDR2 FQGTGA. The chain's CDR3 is CASSPGGGSGYTF. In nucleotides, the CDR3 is TGTGCCAGCAGCCCCGGGGGGGGGTCGGGCTACACCTTC.

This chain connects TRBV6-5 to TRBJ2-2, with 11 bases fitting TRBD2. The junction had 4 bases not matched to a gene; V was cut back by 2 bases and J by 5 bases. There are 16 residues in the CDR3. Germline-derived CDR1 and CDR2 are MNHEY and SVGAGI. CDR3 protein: CASSYQVAGGTGELFF. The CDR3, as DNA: TGTGCCAGCAGTTACCAAGTAGCGGGAGGGACCGGGGAGCTGTTTTTT.

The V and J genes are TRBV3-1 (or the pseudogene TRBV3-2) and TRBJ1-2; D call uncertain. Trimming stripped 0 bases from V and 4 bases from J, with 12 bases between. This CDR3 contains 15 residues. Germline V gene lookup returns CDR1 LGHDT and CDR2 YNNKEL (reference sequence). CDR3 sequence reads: CASSQEGSSRYGYTF. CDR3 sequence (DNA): TGTGCCAGCAGCCAAGAGGGTAGCTCTCGCTATGGCTACACCTTC.

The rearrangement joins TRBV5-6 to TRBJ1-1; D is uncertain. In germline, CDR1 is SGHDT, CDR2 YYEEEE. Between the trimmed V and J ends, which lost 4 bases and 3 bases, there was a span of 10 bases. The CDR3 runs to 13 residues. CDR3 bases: TGTGCCAGCAGCCTTCGGGGATACACTGAAGCTTTCTTT. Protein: CASSLRGYTEAFF. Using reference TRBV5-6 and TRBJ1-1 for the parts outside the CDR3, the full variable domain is DAGVTQSPTHLIKTRGQQVTLRCSPKSGHDTVSWYQQALGQGPQFIFQYYEEEERQRGNFPDRFSGHQFPNYSSELNVNALLLGDSALYLCASSLRGYTEAFFGQGTRLTVV.

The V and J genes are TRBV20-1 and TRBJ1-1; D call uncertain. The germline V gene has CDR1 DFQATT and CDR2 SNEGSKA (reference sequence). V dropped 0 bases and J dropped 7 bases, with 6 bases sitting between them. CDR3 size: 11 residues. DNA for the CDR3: TGCAGTGCTAGAGAGGTGCGTGAAGCTTTCTTT. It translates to CSAREVREAFF.